The following is a T cell receptor (beta chain) sequence with its context. What antigen it recognizes has not been identified. Base qualities are not provided; no much larger clone lies one nucleotide away. The junction shows trimming of 7 bases on V and 8 bases on J, plus 15 bases between the germline ends. The CDR1 and CDR2 encoded by the germline V gene are MNHEY and SVGAGI. From cysteine to phenylalanine, the CDR3 is 13 amino acids long. The retained sequence is limited to the CDR3, 39 bases, with the frame set at the first base. This sample stems from a study of blood T cell repertoires in COVID-19 (dated by TCRdb to between 2020 and 2021). Study-level background: Samples from collaborators originated in the United States, Italy and Spain and spanned both the acute and convalescent phases of COVID-19. The material from the prospective study consisted of cDNA or gDNA derived from T cells, B-cell-depleted T cells, or PBMCs. The dataset comprised deeply sampled blood TCRbeta repertoires from subjects exposed to, actively infected with, or recovered from COVID-19. The repertoires were made available in a free public database intended to serve as a resource for research on the immune response to SARS-CoV-2. The samples were drawn from the first 160 participants of the ongoing ImmuneRACE study and from under 1,500 subjects provided by 6 global collaborators. The sample metadata nearly always contained a de-identified subject ID, COVID-19 status, age in years and sex. Where available, HLA class I and class II types were obtained from metadata supplied by the sample provider rather than from assay-based typing.

One collaborating source in Seattle enrolled patients during active infection and followed them longitudinally through the course of disease. Each collaborating institution followed its own protocols to collect whole blood in K2EDTA tubes. For TCRbeta analysis, collaborators shipped samples as frozen whole blood, isolated PBMCs, or DNA extracted from either of those sample types. What the work shows at the level of the full study, not this receptor alone: Clinical and demographic metadata were provided uncurated, with the amount varying by source and participant.

TCRbeta CDR3 regions were amplified from genomic DNA using the immunoSEQ Assay, a bias-controlled multiplex PCR. The paper's processing steps were these. The number of nucleated cells in each sample was estimated by amplification of reference gene primers within the assay. To quantify the absolute abundance of each unique TCRbeta CDR3 rearrangement, sequence reads were collapsed and filtered. For each sample, productive Simpson clonality was calculated as the square root of Simpson's diversity index over productive rearrangements. Drawn from immuneACCESS, this table holds only the in-frame rearrangements with V and J called that TCRdb kept. Clones are partly lost; checked studies trace under half to an unresolved V gene and leave the rest unexplained. V, J and clone size are taken as reported in that table, and D and trimming were inferred from the DNA itself. Counted in this sample were 270,000 or so clones; roughly 89% of them appeared once. Of the sample, 8.5% to 14% falls within the top ten clones.

Rearrangement joined TRBV6-5 to TRBJ2-4, with the D segment identity uncertain. The sequence was obtained from a woman under 40 with COVID-19, enrolled during active disease. Sequencing was done on a sample of peripheral blood. The CDR3 region: CASKERGTDIQYF. At the DNA level, the sequence is TGTGCCAGCAAGGAGCGAGGAACGGACATTCAGTACTTC.